These T cell receptor beta chains were read from a single sample in a study of T-cell memory formation after mild COVID-19. Each CDR3 protein gets one entry after TCRdb re-called the 5' RACE reads with MiXCR. The sample lists 350,000 or so distinct CDR3 sequences; under 25% were seen once. Sequenced: PBMCs or a T cell subset sorted from them (not recorded which). These receptors were collected from an adult woman who had mild COVID-19 (a few samples of this study predate the infection). Cell type and time point are not known. Both conserved end residues are part of each CDR3. D genes are given only for firm matches. A row's size may be missing; if present it is once, few, many or a size class.

TRBJ1-1	.	.	TRBV27	CASSYTGGADEAFF	TGTGCCAGCAGTTACACCGGGGGGGCAGATGAAGCTTTCTTT
TRBJ2-1	.	once	TRBV7-3	CASSVKGSNEQFF	TGTGCCAGCAGCGTTAAGGGGTCCAATGAGCAGTTCTTC
TRBJ1-1	.	.	TRBV4-1	CASSHVWTGDAEAFF	TGCGCCAGCAGCCACGTATGGACCGGGGACGCTGAAGCTTTCTTT
TRBJ1-2	.	.	TRBV6-5	CASSYGGPYGYTF	TGTGCCAGCAGTTACGGGGGACCCTATGGCTACACCTTC
TRBJ1-2	TRBD1	few	TRBV5-1	CASTQDRGLYGYTF	TGCGCCAGCACCCAGGACAGGGGACTTTATGGCTACACCTTC
TRBJ2-7	.	.	TRBV5-5	CASSLAASAHSYEQYF	TGTGCCAGCAGCTTGGCCGCTAGCGCCCACTCCTACGAGCAGTACTTC
TRBJ2-5	TRBD2	.	TRBV25-1	CASSEAGEVWETQYF	TGTGCCAGCAGTGAAGCGGGAGAAGTTTGGGAGACCCAGTACTTC
TRBJ2-1	.	.	TRBV14	CASSQGSETRKFF	TGTGCCAGCAGCCAAGGTTCTGAGACTAGGAAGTTCTTC
TRBJ2-7	.	.	TRBV18	CASSPSLSSYEQYF	TGTGCCAGCTCACCCAGTCTAAGCTCCTACGAGCAGTACTTC
TRBJ1-2	TRBD1	few	TRBV5-1	CASSLDVGDRGSGYTF	TGCGCCAGCAGCTTGGACGTGGGGGACAGGGGAAGTGGCTACACCTTC
TRBJ2-3	TRBD2	few	TRBV7-2	CASSPQTSRTDTQYF	TGTGCCAGCAGCCCTCAGACTAGCCGCACAGATACGCAGTATTTT
TRBJ2-1	TRBD1	few	TRBV5-1	CASSSGTGEFF	TGCGCCAGCAGCTCGGGGACAGGGGAGTTCTTC
TRBJ2-7	.	few	TRBV6-1	CASSLRAPYEQYF	TGTGCCAGCAGCCTCAGGGCACCCTACGAGCAGTACTTC